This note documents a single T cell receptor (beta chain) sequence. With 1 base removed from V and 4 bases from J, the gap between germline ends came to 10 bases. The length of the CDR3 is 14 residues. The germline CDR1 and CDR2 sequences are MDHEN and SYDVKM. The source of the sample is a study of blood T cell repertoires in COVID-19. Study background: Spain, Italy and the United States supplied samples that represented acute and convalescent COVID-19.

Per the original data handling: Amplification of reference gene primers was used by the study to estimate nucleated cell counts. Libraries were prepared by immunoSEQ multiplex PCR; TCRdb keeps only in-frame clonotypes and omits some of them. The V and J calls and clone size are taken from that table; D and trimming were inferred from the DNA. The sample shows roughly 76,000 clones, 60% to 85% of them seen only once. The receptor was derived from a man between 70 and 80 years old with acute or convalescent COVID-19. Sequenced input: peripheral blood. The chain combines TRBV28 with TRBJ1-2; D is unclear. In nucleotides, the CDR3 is TGTGCCAGCAGTTTATCCGGTATCGGCTATGGCTACACCTTC. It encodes CASSLSGIGYGYTF.